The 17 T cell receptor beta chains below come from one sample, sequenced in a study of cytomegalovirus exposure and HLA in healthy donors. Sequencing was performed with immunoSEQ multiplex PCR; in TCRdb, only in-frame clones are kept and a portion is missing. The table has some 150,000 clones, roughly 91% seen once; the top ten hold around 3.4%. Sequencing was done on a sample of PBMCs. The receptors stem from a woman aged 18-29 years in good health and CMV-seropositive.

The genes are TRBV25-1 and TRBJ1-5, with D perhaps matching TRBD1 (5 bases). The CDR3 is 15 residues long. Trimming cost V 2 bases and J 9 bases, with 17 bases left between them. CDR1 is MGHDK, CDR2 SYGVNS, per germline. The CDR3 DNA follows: TGTGCCAGCAGTGAAGTCGGACATCAGGATGTGCCCCAGCATTTT. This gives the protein CASSEVGHQDVPQHF.

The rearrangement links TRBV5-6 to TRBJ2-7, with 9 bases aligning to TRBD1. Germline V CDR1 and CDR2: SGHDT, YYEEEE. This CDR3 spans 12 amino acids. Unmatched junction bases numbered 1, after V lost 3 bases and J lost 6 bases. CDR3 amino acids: CASSSGQGEQYF. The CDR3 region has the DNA TGTGCCAGCAGCTCGGGACAGGGCGAGCAGTACTTC.

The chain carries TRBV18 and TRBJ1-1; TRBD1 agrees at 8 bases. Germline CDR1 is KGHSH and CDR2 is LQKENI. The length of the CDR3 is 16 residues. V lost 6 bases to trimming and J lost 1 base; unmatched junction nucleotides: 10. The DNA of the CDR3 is TGTGCCAGCTCCCCGCGGACAGGGCGGGAGAACACTGAAGCTTTCTTT. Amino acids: CASSPRTGRENTEAFF.

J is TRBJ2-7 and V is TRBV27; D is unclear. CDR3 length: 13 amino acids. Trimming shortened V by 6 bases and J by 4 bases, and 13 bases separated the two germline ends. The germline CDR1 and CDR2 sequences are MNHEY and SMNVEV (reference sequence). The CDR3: CASRSGSRYEQYF. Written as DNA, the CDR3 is TGTGCCAGCAGGTCGGGTAGCCGGTACGAGCAGTACTTC.

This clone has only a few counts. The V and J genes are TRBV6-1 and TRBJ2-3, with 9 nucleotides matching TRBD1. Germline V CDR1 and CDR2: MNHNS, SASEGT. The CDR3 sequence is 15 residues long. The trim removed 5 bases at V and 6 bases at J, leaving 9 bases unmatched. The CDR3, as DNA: TGTGCCAGCAGTTGGGACAGGGAAGGGTCGGATACGCAGTATTTT. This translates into CASSWDREGSDTQYF.

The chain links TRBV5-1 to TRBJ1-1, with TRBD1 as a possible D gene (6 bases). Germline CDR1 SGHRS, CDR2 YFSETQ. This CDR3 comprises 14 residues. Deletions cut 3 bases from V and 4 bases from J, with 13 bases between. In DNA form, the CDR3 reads TGCGCCAGCAGCTCACAGGGTGGGCGCACTGAAGCTTTCTTT. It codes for CASSSQGGRTEAFF.

The DNA of the CDR3 is TGTGCCAGCAGCCGGGACTATAGCACAGATACGCAGTATTTT. It translates to CASSRDYSTDTQYF. The V call is TRBV2, the J call TRBJ2-3; TRBD2 aligns across 7 bases. The CDR3 is 14 amino acids. V gave up 6 bases and J gave up 0 bases; unmatched junction bases: 3. The V gene's germline CDR1 is SNHLY and CDR2 FYNNEI.

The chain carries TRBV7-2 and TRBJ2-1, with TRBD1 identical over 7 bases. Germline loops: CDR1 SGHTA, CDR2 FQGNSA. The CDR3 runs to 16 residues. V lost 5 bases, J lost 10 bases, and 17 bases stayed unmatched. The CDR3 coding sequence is TGTGCCAGCAGCCCCGGGACAGCCACTGGTAACCGGGAGCAGTTCTTC. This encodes CASSPGTATGNREQFF. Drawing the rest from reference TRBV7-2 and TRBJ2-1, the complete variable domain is GAGVSQSPSNKVTEKGKDVELRCDPISGHTALYWYRQSLGQGLEFLIYFQGNSAPDKSGLPSDRFSAERTGGSVSTLTIQRTQQEDSAVYLCASSPGTATGNREQFFGPGTRLTVL.

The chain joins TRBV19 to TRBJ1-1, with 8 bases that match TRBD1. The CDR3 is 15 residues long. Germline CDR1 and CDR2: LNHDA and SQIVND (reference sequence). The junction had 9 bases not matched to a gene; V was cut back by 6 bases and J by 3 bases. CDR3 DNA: TGTGCCAGTAGGCCAGGGGGCAATGCGGACACTGAAGCTTTCTTT. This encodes CASRPGGNADTEAFF.

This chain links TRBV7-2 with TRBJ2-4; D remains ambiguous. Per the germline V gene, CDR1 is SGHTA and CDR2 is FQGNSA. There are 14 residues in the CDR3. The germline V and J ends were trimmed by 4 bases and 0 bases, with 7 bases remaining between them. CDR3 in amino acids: CASSYTLAKNIQYF. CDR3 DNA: TGTGCCAGCAGCTATACTTTAGCCAAAAACATTCAGTACTTC.

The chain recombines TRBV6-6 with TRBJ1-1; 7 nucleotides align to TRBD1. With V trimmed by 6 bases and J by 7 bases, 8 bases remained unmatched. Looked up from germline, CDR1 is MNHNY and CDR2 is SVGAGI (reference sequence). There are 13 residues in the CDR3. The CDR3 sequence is CASSPDRLDEAFF. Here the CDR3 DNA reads TGTGCCAGCAGCCCGGACAGGTTGGATGAAGCTTTCTTT.

CDR3 protein: CASSPTLGQGHEQYF. The CDR3, as DNA: TGTGCCAGCTCACCCACACTGGGACAGGGACACGAGCAGTACTTC. The chain couples TRBV18 to TRBJ2-7; 9 nucleotides align to TRBD1. CDR3 length: 15 amino acids. Germline V lookup: CDR1 KGHSH, CDR2 LQKENI. The junction had 8 bases not matched to a gene; V was cut back by 3 bases and J by 5 bases.

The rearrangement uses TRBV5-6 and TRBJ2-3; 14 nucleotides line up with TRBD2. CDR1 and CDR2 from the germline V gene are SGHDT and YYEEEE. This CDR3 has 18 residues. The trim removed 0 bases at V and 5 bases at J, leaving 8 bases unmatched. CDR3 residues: CASSLEPTSGRARDTQYF. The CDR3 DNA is TGTGCCAGCAGCTTGGAGCCGACTAGCGGGAGGGCCAGAGATACGCAGTATTTT.

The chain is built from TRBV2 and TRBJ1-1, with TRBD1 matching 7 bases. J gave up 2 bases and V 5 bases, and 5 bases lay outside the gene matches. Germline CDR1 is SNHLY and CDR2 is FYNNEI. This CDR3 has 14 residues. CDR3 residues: CASSWTGFNTEAFF. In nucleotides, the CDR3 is TGTGCCAGCAGTTGGACAGGATTTAACACTGAAGCTTTCTTT. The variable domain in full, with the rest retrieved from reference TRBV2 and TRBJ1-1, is EPEVTQTPSHQVTQMGQEVILRCVPISNHLYFYWYRQILGQKVEFLVSFYNNEISEKSEIFDDQFSVERPDGSNFTLKIRSTKLEDSAMYFCASSWTGFNTEAFFGQGTRLTVV.

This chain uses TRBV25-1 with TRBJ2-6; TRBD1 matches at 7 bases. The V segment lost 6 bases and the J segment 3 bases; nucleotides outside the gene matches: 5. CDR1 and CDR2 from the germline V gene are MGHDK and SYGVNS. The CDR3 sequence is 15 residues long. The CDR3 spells CASRPDRHGANVLTF. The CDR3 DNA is TGTGCCAGCAGGCCGGACAGGCATGGGGCCAACGTCCTGACTTTC.

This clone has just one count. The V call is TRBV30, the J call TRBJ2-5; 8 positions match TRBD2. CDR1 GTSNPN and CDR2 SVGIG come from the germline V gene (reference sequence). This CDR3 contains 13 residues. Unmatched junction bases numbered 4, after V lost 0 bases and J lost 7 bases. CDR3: CAWSVAGGPTQYF. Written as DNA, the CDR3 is TGTGCCTGGAGTGTTGCGGGAGGACCGACCCAGTACTTC.

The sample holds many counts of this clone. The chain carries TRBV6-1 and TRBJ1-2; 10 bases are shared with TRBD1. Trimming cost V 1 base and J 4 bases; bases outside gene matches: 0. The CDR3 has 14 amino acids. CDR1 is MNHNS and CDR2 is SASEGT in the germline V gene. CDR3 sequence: CASSEGTGGYGYTF. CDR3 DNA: TGTGCCAGCAGTGAAGGGACAGGGGGCTATGGCTACACCTTC.